These 16 T cell receptor beta chains originate from one sample sequenced in a study of beta chain features in type 1 diabetes. Expressed TCRB transcripts were sequenced after all isolated RNA was converted to cDNA. Produced via immunoSEQ multiplex PCR; TCRdb's table is partial and in-frame only. The sample consists of 850,000 to 900,000 clones, about a sixth of them appearing once. Sequenced: naive CD4+ T cells from blood. The receptors originated from a woman between 18 and 29 years old in good health.

The chain combines TRBV18 with TRBJ2-1, with TRBD1 matching over 11 bases. The V segment lost 6 bases and the J segment 9 bases; nucleotides outside the gene matches: 1. The CDR3 sequence is 12 residues long. Germline V gene lookup returns CDR1 KGHSH and CDR2 LQKENI. Here the CDR3 DNA reads TGTGCCAGCTCTGGGACAGGGGGTGAGCAGTTCTTC. Translating it yields CASSGTGGEQFF.

The genes are TRBV5-1 and TRBJ2-1, with 15 bases that match TRBD2. Trimming took 4 bases from V and 6 from J; bases not matched to a gene: 2. The germline gives CDR1 SGHRS, CDR2 YFSETQ. This CDR3 comprises 15 residues. The CDR3 sequence: CASSMGLAGGNEQFF. Here the CDR3 DNA reads TGCGCCAGCAGCATGGGACTAGCGGGAGGCAATGAGCAGTTCTTC.

The chain has TRBV28 and TRBJ1-5; the D is unclear. The CDR3 sequence is 13 residues long. Germline V CDR1 and CDR2: MDHEN, SYDVKM. V was pared by 4 bases and J by 10 bases, with 14 bases between. The CDR3 DNA is TGTGCCAGCAGTTATAGCTTCGTTCACCCCCAGCATTTT. Its translation is CASSYSFVHPQHF.

The J gene is TRBJ2-5, the V gene TRBV7-2; TRBD2 is a possible D gene (10 bases). V was shortened by 5 bases and J by 4 bases, with 29 bases between the two germline ends. The CDR3 extends over 19 amino acids. The germline gives CDR1 SGHTA, CDR2 FQGNSA. The CDR3 loop is CASSRTGTGRLAGLETQYF. The CDR3 nucleotides read TGTGCCAGCAGCCGAACCGGGACAGGGCGACTAGCGGGTTTAGAGACCCAGTACTTC.

The table lists this clone with a few counts. This rearrangement joins TRBV2 to TRBJ2-7; a weak D match, TRBD1 (6 bases). CDR1 and CDR2 (germline): SNHLY, FYNNEI. The CDR3 length is 14 residues. V dropped 6 bases and J dropped 1 base, with 13 bases sitting between them. CDR3: CASRTGTRSYEQYF. The CDR3 nucleotides are TGTGCCAGCAGAACCGGGACACGTTCCTACGAGCAGTACTTC.

The chain employs TRBV7-2 and TRBJ1-4; D gene unclear. V shed 1 base and J shed 4 bases, with 10 bases lying between them. The CDR3 covers 15 residues. CDR1 and CDR2 from the germline V gene are SGHTA and FQGNSA. The CDR3 here is CASSLVFQHNEKLFF. The CDR3 DNA reads TGTGCCAGCAGCTTAGTCTTCCAGCATAATGAAAAACTGTTTTTT.

This clone was counted a few times. The chain recombines TRBV28 with TRBJ1-2; D gene uncertain. Between the trimmed V and J ends, which lost 4 bases and 8 bases, there was a span of 8 bases. Germline CDR1 and CDR2: MDHEN and SYDVKM. The length of the CDR3 is 11 residues. In DNA form, the CDR3 reads TGTGCCAGCAGTTCTCGGCGGGGCTACACCTTC. Residues: CASSSRRGYTF.

This clone showed up just a few times. The chain links TRBV19 to TRBJ2-1; 8 bases map to TRBD2. Losses at the gene ends were 4 bases for V and 2 bases for J; bases not matched to a gene: 4. The CDR3 runs to 15 residues. Germline V gene sequence: CDR1 LNHDA, CDR2 SQIVND (reference sequence). Here the CDR3 DNA reads TGTGCCAGTAGTAATTCGGGAGGGCCCTACAATGAGCAGTTCTTC. Translating it yields CASSNSGGPYNEQFF.

This clone was seen only a few times. The chain employs TRBV27 and TRBJ2-6; unclear D gene. The CDR3 is 19 residues long. Germline assignment: CDR1 MNHEY and CDR2 SMNVEV (reference sequence). With 5 bases removed from V and 0 bases from J, the gap between germline ends came to 20 bases. CDR3 nucleotides: TGTGCCAGCAGTCCTGGCGCTTTCAGACTTTCCTCTGGGGCCAACGTCCTGACTTTC. This gives the protein CASSPGAFRLSSGANVLTF.

The CDR3 reads CASSYRAFGYNEQFF. The CDR3 DNA reads TGTGCCAGCAGCTACCGGGCTTTTGGCTACAATGAGCAGTTCTTC. The rearrangement uses TRBV7-2 and TRBJ2-1; the D is unclear. This CDR3 contains 15 residues. CDR1 is SGHTA and CDR2 is FQGNSA in the germline V gene. V was pared by 4 bases and J by 3 bases, with 13 bases between. Complete variable domain (other parts from reference TRBV7-2 and TRBJ2-1): GAGVSQSPSNKVTEKGKDVELRCDPISGHTALYWYRQSLGQGLEFLIYFQGNSAPDKSGLPSDRFSAERTGGSVSTLTIQRTQQEDSAVYLCASSYRAFGYNEQFFGPGTRLTVL.

The chain uses TRBV25-1 and TRBJ2-5; TRBD2 is a possible D gene (6 bases). V lost 4 bases and J lost 6, with 12 bases in between. Germline V lookup: CDR1 MGHDK, CDR2 SYGVNS. The CDR3 contains 13 residues. The CDR3 region has the DNA TGTGCCAGCAGTGGCGCGGGAAAAAAGACCCAGTACTTC. Encoded protein: CASSGAGKKTQYF. Filled out from reference TRBV25-1 and TRBJ2-5, the complete variable domain reads EADIYQTPRYLVIGTGKKITLECSQTMGHDKMYWYQQDPGMELHLIHYSYGVNSTEKGDLSSESTVSRIRTEHFPLTLESARPSHTSQYLCASSGAGKKTQYFGPGTRLLVL.

The rearrangement uses TRBV7-2 and TRBJ2-5; D remains ambiguous. The germline V gene has CDR1 SGHTA and CDR2 FQGNSA. The CDR3 loop spans 14 amino acids. The germline V and J ends were trimmed by 1 base and 2 bases, with 8 bases remaining between them. Here the CDR3 reads CASSLVTSQETQYF. The CDR3 DNA follows: TGTGCCAGCAGCTTAGTCACGAGTCAAGAGACCCAGTACTTC.

The chain has TRBV6-5 and TRBJ2-3; D is unresolved. Trimming removed 7 bases from V and 4 bases from J, with 15 bases in between. Germline CDR1 reads MNHEY; CDR2 reads SVGAGI. The CDR3 sequence is 14 residues long. CDR3 loop: CASTLRSGADTQYF. Written as DNA, the CDR3 is TGTGCCAGCACCCTACGGTCTGGCGCAGATACGCAGTATTTT.

The count of this clone is one. The chain joins TRBV10-3 to TRBJ1-2, with 7 bases that match TRBD1. Germline V gene data show CDR1 as ENHRY and CDR2 as SYGVKD. The CDR3 is 16 amino acids. J was trimmed by 2 bases and V by 0 bases; bases with no gene match: 6. The DNA for the CDR3 is TGTGCCATCAGTGAGTCTTGGGACAGCGCGAACTATGGCTACACCTTC. Protein product: CAISESWDSANYGYTF.

This clone was counted a few times. The rearrangement links TRBV11-2 to TRBJ2-3; D tentatively reads TRBD1 or TRBD2 (6 bases each). Trimming shortened V by 3 bases and J by 4 bases, and 17 bases separated the two germline ends. CDR1 is SGHAT, CDR2 FQNNGV, per germline. This CDR3 comprises 16 residues. The DNA for the CDR3 is TGTGCCAGCAGCTTTCGCCGGGACTGGGGGCCAGATACGCAGTATTTT. Protein product: CASSFRRDWGPDTQYF.

V gene TRBV7-9 combines with J gene TRBJ1-1, with no clear D. The ends were cut back, 2 bases at V and 1 base at J, with 17 bases in the middle. CDR3 length equals 17 residues. Germline V lookup: CDR1 SEHNR, CDR2 FQNEAQ (reference sequence). The CDR3 DNA sequence: TGTGCCAGCAGCTTAAGGGCCCGGCAGACAACGAACACTGAAGCTTTCTTT. Its protein is CASSLRARQTTNTEAFF.